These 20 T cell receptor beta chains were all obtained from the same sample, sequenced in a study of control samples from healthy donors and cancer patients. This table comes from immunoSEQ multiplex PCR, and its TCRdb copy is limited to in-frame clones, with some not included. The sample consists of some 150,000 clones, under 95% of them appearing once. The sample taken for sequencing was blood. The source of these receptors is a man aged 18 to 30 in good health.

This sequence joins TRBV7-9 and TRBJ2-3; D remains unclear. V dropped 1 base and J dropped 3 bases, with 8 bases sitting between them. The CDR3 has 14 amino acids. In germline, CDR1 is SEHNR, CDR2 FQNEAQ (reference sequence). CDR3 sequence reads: CASSLVESTDTQYF. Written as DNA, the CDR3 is TGTGCCAGCAGCTTAGTGGAGTCGACAGATACGCAGTATTTT.

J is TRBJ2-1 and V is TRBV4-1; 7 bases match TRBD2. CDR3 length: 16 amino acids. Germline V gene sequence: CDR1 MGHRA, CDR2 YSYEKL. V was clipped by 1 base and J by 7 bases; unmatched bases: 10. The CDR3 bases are TGCGCCAGCAGCCAAGTCGGGGGGTCTTTGGTAAATGAGCAGTTCTTC. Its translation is CASSQVGGSLVNEQFF.

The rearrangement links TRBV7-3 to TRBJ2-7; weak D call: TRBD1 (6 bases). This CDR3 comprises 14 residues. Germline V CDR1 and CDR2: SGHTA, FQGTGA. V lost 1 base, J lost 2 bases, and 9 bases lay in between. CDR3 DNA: TGTGCCAGCAGCTTAAATCAGGGGCCCTACGAGCAGTACTTC. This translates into CASSLNQGPYEQYF.

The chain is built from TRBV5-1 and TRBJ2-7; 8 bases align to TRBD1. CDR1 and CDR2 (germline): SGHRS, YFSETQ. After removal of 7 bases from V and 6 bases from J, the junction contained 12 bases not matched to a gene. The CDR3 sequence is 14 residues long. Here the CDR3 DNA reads TGCGCCAGCGTCCCCGGGACAGGTAGGGGCGAGCAGTACTTC. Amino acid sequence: CASVPGTGRGEQYF.

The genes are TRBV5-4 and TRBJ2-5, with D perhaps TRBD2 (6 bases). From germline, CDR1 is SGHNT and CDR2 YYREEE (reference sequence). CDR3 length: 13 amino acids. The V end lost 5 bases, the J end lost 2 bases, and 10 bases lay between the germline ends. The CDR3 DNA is TGTGCCAGCAGTGGGGGGAGGCAAGAGACCCAGTACTTC. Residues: CASSGGRQETQYF.

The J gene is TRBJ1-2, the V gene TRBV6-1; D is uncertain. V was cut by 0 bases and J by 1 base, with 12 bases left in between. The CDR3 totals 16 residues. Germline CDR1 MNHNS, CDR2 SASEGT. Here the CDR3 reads CASSEAPWMGNYGYTF. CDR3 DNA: TGTGCCAGCAGTGAAGCGCCGTGGATGGGTAACTATGGCTACACCTTC.

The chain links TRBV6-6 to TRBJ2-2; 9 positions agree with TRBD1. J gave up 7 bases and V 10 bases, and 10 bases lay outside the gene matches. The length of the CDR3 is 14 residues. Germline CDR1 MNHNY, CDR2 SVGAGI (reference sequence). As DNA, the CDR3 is TGTGCCACCAGGGGACAGGGAAGTATCGGGGAGCTGTTTTTT. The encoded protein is CATRGQGSIGELFF.

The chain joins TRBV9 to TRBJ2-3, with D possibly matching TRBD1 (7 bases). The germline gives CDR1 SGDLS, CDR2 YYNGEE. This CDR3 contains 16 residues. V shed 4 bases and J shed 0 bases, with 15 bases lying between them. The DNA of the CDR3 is TGTGCCAGCAGCCTCCAGGGGGGACAAAGCACAGATACGCAGTATTTT. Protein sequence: CASSLQGGQSTDTQYF.

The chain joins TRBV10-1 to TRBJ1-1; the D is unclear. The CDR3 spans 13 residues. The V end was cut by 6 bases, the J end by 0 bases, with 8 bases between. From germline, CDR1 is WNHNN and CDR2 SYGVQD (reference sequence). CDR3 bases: TGCGCCAGCAGGCAGACACTGAACACTGAAGCTTTCTTT. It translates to CASRQTLNTEAFF.

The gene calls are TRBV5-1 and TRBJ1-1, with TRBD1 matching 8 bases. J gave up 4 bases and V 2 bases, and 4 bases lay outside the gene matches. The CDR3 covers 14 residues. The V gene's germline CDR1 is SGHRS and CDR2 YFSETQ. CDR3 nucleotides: TGCGCCAGCAGCTTCGGACAGGGTATCACTGAAGCTTTCTTT. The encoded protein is CASSFGQGITEAFF.

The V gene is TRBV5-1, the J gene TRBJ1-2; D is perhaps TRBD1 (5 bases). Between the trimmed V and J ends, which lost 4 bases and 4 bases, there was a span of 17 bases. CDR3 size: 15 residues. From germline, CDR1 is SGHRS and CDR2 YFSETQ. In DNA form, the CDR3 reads TGCGCCAGCAGCCCCGCCAGGACGGGGACCTATGGCTACACCTTC. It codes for CASSPARTGTYGYTF.

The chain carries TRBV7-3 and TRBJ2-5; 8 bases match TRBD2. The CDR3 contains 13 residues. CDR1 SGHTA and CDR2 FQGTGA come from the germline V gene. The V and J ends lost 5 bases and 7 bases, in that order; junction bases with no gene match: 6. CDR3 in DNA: TGTGCCAGCAGCCCAAGGGCGGGGGGGACCCAGTACTTC. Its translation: CASSPRAGGTQYF. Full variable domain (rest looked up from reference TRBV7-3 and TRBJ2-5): GAGVSQTPSNKVTEKGKYVELRCDPISGHTALYWYRQSLGQGPEFLIYFQGTGAADDSGLPNDRFFAVRPEGSVSTLKIQRTERGDSAVYLCASSPRAGGTQYFGPGTRLLVL.

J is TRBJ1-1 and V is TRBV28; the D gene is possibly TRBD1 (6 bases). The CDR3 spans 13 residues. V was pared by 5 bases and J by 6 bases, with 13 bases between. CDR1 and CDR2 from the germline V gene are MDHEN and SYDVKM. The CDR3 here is CASSRNRVSEAFF. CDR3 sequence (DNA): TGTGCCAGCAGTAGAAACAGGGTTTCTGAAGCTTTCTTT.

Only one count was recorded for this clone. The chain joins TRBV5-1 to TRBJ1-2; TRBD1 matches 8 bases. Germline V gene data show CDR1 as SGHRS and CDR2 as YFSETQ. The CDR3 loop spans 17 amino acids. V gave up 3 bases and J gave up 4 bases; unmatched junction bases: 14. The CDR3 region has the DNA TGCGCCAGCAGCTCCGCGGCCGGGACAGGCGCTTCCTATGGCTACACCTTC. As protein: CASSSAAGTGASYGYTF. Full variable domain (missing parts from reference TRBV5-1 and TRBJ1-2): KAGVTQTPRYLIKTRGQQVTLSCSPISGHRSVSWYQQTPGQGLQFLFEYFSETQRNKGNFPGRFSGRQFSNSRSEMNVSTLELGDSALYLCASSSAAGTGASYGYTFGSGTRLTVV.

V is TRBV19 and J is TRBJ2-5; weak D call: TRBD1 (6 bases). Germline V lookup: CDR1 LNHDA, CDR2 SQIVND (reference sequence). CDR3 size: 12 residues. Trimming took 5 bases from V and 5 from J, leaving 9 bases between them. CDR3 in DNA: TGTGCCAGTAGTGTAAGGGGGGAGACCCAGTACTTC. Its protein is CASSVRGETQYF.

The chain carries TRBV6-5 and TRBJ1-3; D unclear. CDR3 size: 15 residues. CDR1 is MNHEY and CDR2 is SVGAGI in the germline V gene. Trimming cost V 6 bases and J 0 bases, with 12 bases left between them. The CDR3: CASSRGGDSGNTIYF. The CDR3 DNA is TGTGCCAGCAGCCGCGGCGGAGACTCTGGAAACACCATATATTTT.

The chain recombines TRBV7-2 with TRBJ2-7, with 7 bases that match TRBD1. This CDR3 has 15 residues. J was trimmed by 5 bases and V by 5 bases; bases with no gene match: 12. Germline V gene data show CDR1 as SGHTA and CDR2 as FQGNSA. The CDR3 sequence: CASSQLTGLINEQYF. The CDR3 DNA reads TGTGCCAGCAGCCAACTGACAGGGTTGATAAACGAGCAGTACTTC.

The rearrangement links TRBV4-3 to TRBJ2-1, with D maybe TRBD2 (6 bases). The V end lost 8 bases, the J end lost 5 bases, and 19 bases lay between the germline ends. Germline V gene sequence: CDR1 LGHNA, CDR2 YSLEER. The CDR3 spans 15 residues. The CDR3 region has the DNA TGCGCCAGCGCTATAGCGGATCTAAATAACAATGAGCAGTTCTTC. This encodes CASAIADLNNNEQFF.

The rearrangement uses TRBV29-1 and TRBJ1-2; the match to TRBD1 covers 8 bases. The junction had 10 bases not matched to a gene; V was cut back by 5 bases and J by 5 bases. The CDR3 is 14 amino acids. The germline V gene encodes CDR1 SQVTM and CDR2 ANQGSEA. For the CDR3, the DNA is TGCAGCGTTTCGCAGGGGGCTCTGAGTTATGGCTACACCTTC. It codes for CSVSQGALSYGYTF.

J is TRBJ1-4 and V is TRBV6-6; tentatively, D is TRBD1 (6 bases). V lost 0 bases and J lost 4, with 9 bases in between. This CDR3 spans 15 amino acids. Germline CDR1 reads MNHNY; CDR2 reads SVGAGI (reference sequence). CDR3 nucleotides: TGTGCCAGCAGTTACTCGGGGGCGGGTAATGAAAAACTGTTTTTT. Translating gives CASSYSGAGNEKLFF.